Listed below are T cell receptor beta chains from one sample, sequenced in a study of OX40 agonist ivuxolimab in advanced cancers. Sequenced by immunoSEQ multiplex PCR; TCRdb stores in-frame clones only, minus some. The table has over 35,000 clones, around nine tenths seen once; the top ten hold approximately 39%. The sequencing here drew on CD4+ or CD8+ T cells sorted from blood, taken in a trial of the OX40 agonist ivuxolimab. The source of these receptors is an adult with an advanced solid tumor such as melanoma, head and neck, liver or kidney cancer. Both conserved end residues are part of each CDR3. Each record gives: J gene, V gene, CDR3 protein.

J gene: TRBJ2-3; V gene: TRBV5-1; CDR3 protein: CASSLTDGTDTQYF
J gene: TRBJ2-6; V gene: TRBV30; CDR3 protein: CAWRREGANVLTF
J gene: TRBJ1-3; V gene: TRBV6-5; CDR3 protein: CASSYSTGAGNTIYF
J gene: TRBJ2-7; V gene: TRBV11-2; CDR3 protein: CASSLDRVSSYEQYF
J gene: .; V gene: TRBV28; CDR3 protein: CASSPGQTFGEQYF
J gene: TRBJ2-2; V gene: TRBV6-1; CDR3 protein: CASSRDRTSPGELFF
J gene: TRBJ2-5; V gene: TRBV6-1; CDR3 protein: CASRKGVQETQYF
J gene: TRBJ2-7; V gene: TRBV7-8; CDR3 protein: CASRTEGPYEQYF
J gene: TRBJ1-1; V gene: TRBV11-3; CDR3 protein: CASSLAVNTEAFF
J gene: TRBJ2-3; V gene: TRBV6-6; CDR3 protein: CASCKDDQGTDTQYF
J gene: TRBJ1-1; V gene: TRBV2; CDR3 protein: CASRVDGMNTEAFF
J gene: TRBJ2-7; V gene: TRBV11-2; CDR3 protein: CASSLGLATDEQYF
J gene: TRBJ2-5; V gene: TRBV6-6; CDR3 protein: CASSYGGETQYF
J gene: TRBJ2-1; V gene: TRBV7-8; CDR3 protein: CASSLAVMWNEQFF
J gene: TRBJ2-1; V gene: TRBV18; CDR3 protein: CASSPFGTGEFNEQFF
J gene: TRBJ2-3; V gene: TRBV5-1; CDR3 protein: CASSLAYGSTDTQYF
J gene: TRBJ2-1; V gene: TRBV6-6; CDR3 protein: CASSNAGGESHEQFF
J gene: TRBJ2-1; V gene: TRBV28; CDR3 protein: CASSSPGGGSYNEQFF